Listed below are T cell receptor beta chains from one sample, sequenced in a study of blood T cell repertoires in COVID-19. Measured with immunoSEQ multiplex PCR; TCRdb has only the in-frame clones, and not every one. The table shows about 110,000 clones, with about 88% occurring only once. The sequencing input was peripheral blood. Receptor source: a middle-aged man with acute or convalescent COVID-19. CDR3s include the opening cysteine and the closing phenylalanine or tryptophan. The D gene is left open where the match is weak. Clone size is stated in some rows and not others, as once, few, many or a class when expanded.

j_call clone_size d_call v_call cdr3_aa cdr3_nt
TRBJ2-5 - TRBD2 TRBV4-3 CASSPQPGGETQYF TGCGCCAGCAGCCCTCAACCGGGGGGAGAGACCCAGTACTTC
TRBJ1-1 - TRBD1 TRBV7-9 CASRQGASTEAFF TGTGCCAGCAGACAGGGGGCGAGCACTGAAGCTTTCTTT
TRBJ2-7 - TRBD2 TRBV11-2 CASSSLLAGGFEQYF TGTGCCAGCAGCTCCCTCCTAGCGGGGGGGTTTGAGCAGTACTTC
TRBJ1-2 - TRBD1 TRBV5-6 CASSLDRGPGYGYTF TGTGCCAGCAGCTTGGACAGGGGGCCTGGCTATGGCTACACCTTC
TRBJ2-3 - - TRBV24-1 CATSDSRGSSTDTQYF TGTGCCACCAGTGATTCCAGGGGAAGTAGCACAGATACGCAGTATTTT
TRBJ1-1 once - TRBV6-5 CASSYSRALETEAFF TGTGCCAGCAGTTACTCGAGAGCGCTAGAGACTGAAGCTTTCTTT
TRBJ2-1 - TRBD2 TRBV6-4 CASSDRPSGGSYNEQFF TGTGCCAGCAGTGACCGGCCCAGCGGGGGGTCCTACAATGAGCAGTTCTTC
TRBJ2-1 once TRBD1 TRBV19 CASSQSPETGDRSYNEQFF TGTGCCAGTAGTCAGTCACCTGAGACAGGGGATCGCTCCTACAATGAGCAGTTCTTC
TRBJ2-7 - - TRBV12-3/TRBV12-4 CASSVDITYEQYF TGTGCCAGCAGCGTGGACATAACCTACGAGCAGTACTTC
TRBJ1-4 - - TRBV10-2 CATRDTYNEKLFF TGCGCCACCCGGGACACCTATAATGAAAAACTGTTTTTT
TRBJ2-2 - TRBD2 TRBV5-1 CASSFTSGFDTGELFF TGCGCCAGCAGCTTCACTAGCGGGTTCGACACCGGGGAGCTGTTTTTT
TRBJ2-1 once - TRBV19 CASSIDGGANGNEQFF TGTGCCAGTAGTATAGACGGGGGAGCAAACGGGAATGAGCAGTTCTTC
TRBJ1-5 - - TRBV25-1 CASSGWGPQPQHF TGTGCCAGCAGTGGGTGGGGCCCCCAGCCCCAGCATTTT
TRBJ2-3 - - TRBV30 CAWSEGALDTQYF TGTGCCTGGAGTGAAGGGGCGCTTGATACGCAGTATTTT
TRBJ1-4 - - TRBV9 CASSVGDRNEKLFF TGTGCCAGCAGCGTAGGAGACAGGAATGAAAAACTGTTTTTT
TRBJ2-3 once TRBD2 TRBV11-2 CASSRGGPTDTQYF TGTGCCAGCAGCCGGGGGGGTCCCACAGATACGCAGTATTTT
TRBJ1-3 - TRBD1 TRBV7-9 CASSRLGGQGEGNTIYF TGTGCCAGCAGCCGTTTGGGGGGACAGGGAGAAGGAAACACCATATATTTT
TRBJ2-7 - TRBD2 TRBV7-9 CASSFGGFGYEQYF TGTGCCAGCAGCTTCGGGGGGTTCGGATACGAGCAGTACTTC
TRBJ2-1 - - TRBV12-3/TRBV12-4 CASSPVRNEQFF TGTGCCAGCAGTCCCGTGCGGAATGAGCAGTTCTTC
TRBJ1-5 - TRBD1 TRBV2 CASSEGQPGQPQHF TGTGCCAGCAGTGAGGGACAGCCTGGCCAGCCCCAGCATTTT
TRBJ2-3 - TRBD2 TRBV10-3 CAIRGTSAGDTQYF TGTGCCATCAGGGGGACTAGCGCGGGAGATACGCAGTATTTT
TRBJ2-3 - TRBD1 TRBV2 CASTGQASDTQYF TGTGCCAGCACCGGACAGGCCAGCGATACGCAGTATTTT
TRBJ1-1 - - TRBV19 CATGGQKNTEAFF TGTGCCACGGGGGGGCAGAAGAACACTGAAGCTTTCTTT
TRBJ2-3 - TRBD2 TRBV4-1 CASSQDRGGPTDTQYF TGCGCCAGCAGCCAAGATCGCGGGGGGCCCACAGATACGCAGTATTTT
TRBJ2-3 - - TRBV19 CASSSQGLFTDTQYF TGTGCCAGTAGTAGTCAGGGTCTTTTCACAGATACGCAGTATTTT
TRBJ2-1 - - TRBV20-1 CSASLLGYNEQFF TGCAGTGCTAGTCTTCTCGGCTACAATGAGCAGTTCTTC
TRBJ2-2 - - TRBV7-2 CASSLGGDVTGELFF TGTGCCAGCAGCTTAGGGGGGGACGTCACCGGGGAGCTGTTTTTT
TRBJ1-4 - - TRBV24-1 CATSDSHNEKLFF TGTGCCACCAGTGATTCCCATAATGAAAAACTGTTTTTT
TRBJ1-5 - - TRBV23-1 CASSQQATNQPQHF TGCGCCAGCAGTCAACAGGCTACCAATCAGCCCCAGCATTTT
TRBJ1-2 few - TRBV7-2 CASSSSGADGYTF TGTGCCAGCAGCTCCTCTGGGGCGGATGGCTACACCTTC
TRBJ2-7 few TRBD1 TRBV19 CASSSPSGTGGYEQYF TGTGCCAGTAGTTCACCCAGCGGGACAGGGGGCTACGAGCAGTACTTC
TRBJ2-1 - - TRBV5-1 CASSLGYGVYNEQFF TGCGCCAGCAGCTTGGGGTACGGGGTCTACAATGAGCAGTTCTTC
TRBJ1-1 - - TRBV7-9 CASTPQGWSTEAFF TGTGCCAGCACCCCCCAGGGATGGAGCACTGAAGCTTTCTTT
TRBJ1-1 - - TRBV2 CASSEGGATEAFF TGTGCCAGCAGTGAGGGGGGGGCCACTGAAGCTTTCTTT
TRBJ2-2 - TRBD2 TRBV10-2 CASSEAGTSLIRNTGELFF TGCGCCAGCAGTGAGGCCGGGACTAGCTTGATTAGAAACACCGGGGAGCTGTTTTTT
TRBJ1-5 - - TRBV6-6 CAGRGYSNQPQHF TGTGCCGGTCGGGGGTATAGCAATCAGCCCCAGCATTTT
TRBJ1-2 - - TRBV19 CASSVRHLSNYGYTF TGTGCCAGTAGTGTACGACATCTATCTAACTATGGCTACACCTTC
TRBJ2-6 - - TRBV27 CASSSGGLGANVLTF TGTGCCAGCAGCTCAGGGGGGTTGGGGGCCAACGTCCTGACTTTC
TRBJ1-5 - TRBD1 TRBV19 CASSHAGGTGGYNQPQHF TGTGCCAGTAGTCACGCCGGAGGGACAGGGGGATACAATCAGCCCCAGCATTTT
TRBJ2-3 - - TRBV5-1 CASSLTGRAKGDTQYF TGCGCCAGCAGCTTGACAGGGCGGGCTAAAGGAGATACGCAGTATTTT
TRBJ2-4 - TRBD2 TRBV10-3 CAISESMLGTSGGKNIQYF TGTGCCATCAGTGAGTCGATGTTAGGGACTAGCGGGGGGAAGAACATTCAGTACTTC
TRBJ2-2 - TRBD1 TRBV7-3 CASSLMGRGHTGELFF TGTGCCAGCAGCTTAATGGGCAGGGGGCACACCGGGGAGCTGTTTTTT
TRBJ2-7 - TRBD2 TRBV7-2 CASSLGSGGGSYEQYF TGTGCCAGCAGCTTGGGGAGCGGGGGGGGTTCCTACGAGCAGTACTTC
TRBJ1-1 - TRBD1 TRBV30 CACSRTGGDTEAFF TGTGCCTGTTCTAGGACAGGGGGGGACACTGAAGCTTTCTTT
TRBJ2-1 - TRBD1 TRBV7-2 CASSAQSQGYEQFF TGTGCCAGCAGCGCCCAGTCACAGGGGTATGAGCAGTTCTTC
TRBJ2-3 - TRBD2 TRBV4-3 CASSHQRLAGGPGDTQYF TGCGCCAGCAGCCACCAAAGACTAGCGGGGGGGCCTGGAGATACGCAGTATTTT
TRBJ2-7 - - TRBV7-2 CASSPDRSYEQYF TGTGCCAGCAGCCCGGACAGATCCTACGAGCAGTACTTC